Listed here is a single T cell receptor beta chain. These data come from a study of blood T cell repertoires in COVID-19. Assay: immunoSEQ multiplex PCR; the TCRdb copy retains only in-frame clones and omits some. Among approximately 260,000 clones listed, around four fifths were seen once. With V trimmed by 7 bases and J by 4 bases, 10 bases remained unmatched. Looked up from germline, CDR1 is SGHTA and CDR2 is FQGNSA. This CDR3 contains 16 residues. This chain links TRBV7-2 with TRBJ2-5; 12 bases align to TRBD2. This TCR was sampled from a woman between 55 and 75 years old with active or convalescent COVID-19. The sequencing input was peripheral blood. CDR3 protein: CASTRRLAGVGETQYF. The CDR3 region has the DNA TGTGCCAGCACCAGACGACTAGCGGGGGTTGGAGAGACCCAGTACTTC. The full variable domain, with the rest looked up from reference TRBV7-2 and TRBJ2-5, is GAGVSQSPSNKVTEKGKDVELRCDPISGHTALYWYRQSLGQGLEFLIYFQGNSAPDKSGLPSDRFSAERTGGSVSTLTIQRTQQEDSAVYLCASTRRLAGVGETQYFGPGTRLLVL.